This TCR beta chain was captured by sequencing in a study of CD8 T cells in ankylosing spondylitis. Broader study findings: CD8+ by phenotype, disease-linked clones were relatively rare in peripheral blood. Earlier work had already found some motif variants in reactive arthritis synovial fluid and blood. There was reportedly significant enrichment of clones that were disease-linked in matched ankylosing spondylitis synovial fluid. Apparently characteristic of ankylosing spondylitis blood was a TCR beta motif (about 8 highly homologous variants).

In germline, CDR1 is MNHNS, CDR2 SASEGT. This CDR3 has 15 amino acids. V gave up 5 bases and J gave up 6 bases; unmatched junction bases: 10. This clonotype has a handful of counts. Its specificity is not known. Quantitative 5'-RACE with molecular barcodes generated TCR beta libraries. TCRdb reanalysed the 5' RACE reads using MiXCR and keeps one entry per CDR3 protein. The table shows about 390,000 distinct CDR3 sequences, with about 22% occurring only once. Material: blood, either unsorted or a sorted T cell fraction (not recorded which). The TCR originated in a male donor with ankylosing spondylitis. J is TRBJ1-5 and V is TRBV6-1, with 7 positions matching TRBD1. The CDR3 coding sequence is TGTGCCAGCAGTCCCGGGACAGATTCGGCTCAGCCCCAGCATTTT. Translating it yields CASSPGTDSAQPQHF.